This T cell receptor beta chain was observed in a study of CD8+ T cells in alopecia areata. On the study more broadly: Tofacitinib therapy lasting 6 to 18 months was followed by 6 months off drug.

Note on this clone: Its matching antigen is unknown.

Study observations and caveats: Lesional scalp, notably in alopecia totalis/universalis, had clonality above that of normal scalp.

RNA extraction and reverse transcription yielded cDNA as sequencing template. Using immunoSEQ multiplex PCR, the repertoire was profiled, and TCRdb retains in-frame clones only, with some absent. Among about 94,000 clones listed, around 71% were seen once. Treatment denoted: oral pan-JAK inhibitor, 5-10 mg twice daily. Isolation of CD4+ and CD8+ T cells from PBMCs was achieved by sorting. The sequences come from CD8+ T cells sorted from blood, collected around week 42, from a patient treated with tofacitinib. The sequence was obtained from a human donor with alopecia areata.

The CDR3 nucleotides are TGCGCCAGCAGCTTGAATAGCGGGGGCACAGATACGCAGTATTTT. Its protein product is CASSLNSGGTDTQYF. The rearrangement joins TRBV5-1 to TRBJ2-3; TRBD2 agrees at 8 bases. After removal of 1 base from V and 1 base from J, the junction contained 2 bases not matched to a gene. This CDR3 is built from 15 residues. Per the germline V gene, CDR1 is SGHRS and CDR2 is YFSETQ. Full variable domain (rest looked up from reference TRBV5-1 and TRBJ2-3): KAGVTQTPRYLIKTRGQQVTLSCSPISGHRSVSWYQQTPGQGLQFLFEYFSETQRNKGNFPGRFSGRQFSNSRSEMNVSTLELGDSALYLCASSLNSGGTDTQYFGPGTRLTVL.